The T cell receptor (beta chain) described here comes from a study of T cell responses to AZD1222 COVID-19 vaccine (dated by TCRdb to the early 2020s). Broadly, across the study: AZD1222 recipients given second doses at about 4 weeks or at about 12 weeks were pooled, since spike-specific TCR depth and breadth were not found to differ between the two schedules. TCR sequencing was performed for 230 to 250 trial participants, of whom about 210 were given two doses of AZD1222 and 26 were given two doses of MenACWY control vaccine. Enrollment into the trials was organized by age into subgroups of 18-55, 56-69 and 70-plus years, and those subgroups contained about 160, 30 and 59 TCR-sequenced participants, respectively. The full study reports these points: Spike-specific TCR breadth and depth rose significantly after two AZD1222 doses compared with day 0 and with MenACWY recipients. In the small 56-69-year group, the increase in depth fell short of significance, most likely because of low power. Nearly half of unique spike-specific TCRs reportedly recognized epitopes outside regions mutated in the B.1.351 and B.1.1.7 variants. Because no day 14 peak-response samples were available, the repertoires could be characterized only after the peak T cell response. Conclusions about previously exposed vaccinees are limited because only six or seven AZD1222 recipients were SARS-CoV-2 seropositive at baseline. Most participants were white British and females outnumbered males, and the authors suggested that clonal diversity may have been underestimated. The vaccine-associated CD4 TCRs covered the entire spike protein, and the dominant responses fell in regions 160-218 and 743-854.

In this sample, this clone turned up once. Its binding antigen is unknown. No clone much larger than this one lies a single base away; base qualities are absent. The CDR3 regions of human TCRbeta chains were analyzed by immunosequencing. The study's processing was this. TCRs in the repertoires were compared against a reference library of SARS-CoV-2-specific TCRs that had been generated with the MIRA antigen-specificity platform. Breadth meant the fraction of unique TCRs that were SARS-CoV-2-associated, whereas depth meant the fraction of total T cells that were SARS-CoV-2-associated. Using the MIRA data, every spike-specific TCR was mapped to the spike region that the TCR reacted to and assigned to either a CD4 or a CD8 class. Log10-transformed breadth and depth values were compared by one-way ANOVA with Sidak's multiple comparisons tests. TCRdb took over this immuneACCESS table, retaining in-frame rearrangements with V and J assigned. Such tables are incomplete; in checked studies, under half of the missing clones stem from an unresolved V gene, and the remainder is unexplained. V, J and clone size are taken as reported in that table, and D and trimming were inferred from the DNA itself. The sample has approximately 150,000 clones on record, over 85% of them singletons. The top ten constitute around 1.7% of the sample.

What the time point label conveys for this sample: baseline before first vaccination. The vaccinee samples were drawn from two UK trials, COV001 and COV002, one of which was a single-blind randomized controlled phase 2/3 trial testing AZD1222 (ChAdOx1 nCoV-19) in healthy adults. For TCRbeta chain sequencing, PBMC samples from trial participants were taken at day 0 and at day 28 after the second dose. The TCR comes from an adult in good health. Specimen: peripheral blood, collected on day 0 of AZD1222 vaccination.

CDR3 loop: CASSPSAGEAYNEQFF. In nucleotide form, the sequence is TGTGCCAGCAGTCCGTCAGCGGGAGAGGCCTACAATGAGCAGTTCTTC. The V and J genes are TRBV27 and TRBJ2-1; TRBD2 matches 8 bases in the middle. Compared with germline, V lacks 5 bases and J lacks 2 bases; bases without a gene match: 8. In the germline V gene (reference sequence), CDR1 corresponds to MNHEY and CDR2 to SMNVEV. The CDR3 holds 16 amino acids from the cysteine to the phenylalanine. Solely the CDR3 DNA is kept, with 48 bases framed from the first base.